The entry that follows covers one T cell receptor beta chain sequence. The source of the sample is a study of blood T cell repertoires in COVID-19. About the research overall: The samples span acute and convalescent COVID-19 from the United States, Italy and Spain. From T cells, B-cell-depleted T cells, or PBMCs came the material, which was cDNA or gDNA.

Methods used by the authors: Reference gene primer amplification gave estimated nucleated cell counts. Assay used: immunoSEQ multiplex PCR; TCRdb lists only in-frame clones, some missing. V, J and clone size were drawn from that table, and D and trimming were deduced from the DNA. The sample contains approximately 87,000 clones, more than 85% of which appear only once. Per germline, CDR1 LNHDA and CDR2 SQIVND (reference sequence). V was clipped by 3 bases and J by 0 bases, with 12 bases between them. The CDR3 extends over 16 amino acids. The TCR comes from an older man with active or convalescent COVID-19. The chain combines TRBV19 with TRBJ1-3; D is unclear. The specimen was peripheral blood. CDR3 DNA sequence: TGTGCCAGTAGTATTATGCCGGGAGGCTCTGGAAACACCATATATTTT. This sequence encodes CASSIMPGGSGNTIYF.